This TCR beta chain derives from a study of cytomegalovirus exposure and HLA in healthy donors. Trimming removed 8 bases at V and 8 bases at J, with 18 bases between. There are 14 residues in the CDR3. In germline, CDR1 is LNHDA, CDR2 SQIVND (reference sequence). PCR used 60 Vbeta primers and 13 Jbeta primers. Generated by immunoSEQ multiplex PCR, the TCRdb table keeps only in-frame clones and is missing some. This table has around 140,000 clones, around 73% appearing once. The J gene is TRBJ1-4, the V gene TRBV19; D gene ambiguous. This clonotype was sampled from a female donor in good health and CMV-seronegative. Sequenced sample: PBMCs. CDR3 in DNA: TGTGCCAGTGGAGAAATAGCCGGTGAGGAAAAACTGTTTTTT. It encodes CASGEIAGEEKLFF.